What follows are 3 T cell receptor beta chains derived from one specimen sequenced in a study of beta chain features in type 1 diabetes. Reverse transcription of all isolated RNA meant that expressed TCRB transcripts were sequenced. Sequenced by immunoSEQ multiplex PCR; TCRdb stores in-frame clones only, minus some. The table has 300,000 to 400,000 clones, 10% to 15% seen once. Sequenced material: naive CD4+ T cells from blood. Receptors were obtained from a man in his late teens or twenties in good health.

The chain couples TRBV6-1 to TRBJ2-6; no firm D call. Trimming removed 1 base from V and 4 bases from J, with 14 bases in between. This CDR3 spans 17 amino acids. Per germline, CDR1 MNHNS and CDR2 SASEGT. The CDR3 DNA is TGTGCCAGCAGTGAAGTAGACTCCTTGGCCGGGGCCAACGTCCTGACTTTC. Its translation: CASSEVDSLAGANVLTF.

The J gene is TRBJ2-2, the V gene TRBV29-1; 9 bases line up with TRBD1. With V trimmed by 5 bases and J by 6 bases, 4 bases remained unmatched. Germline CDR1 reads SQVTM; CDR2 reads ANQGSEA. The CDR3 has 13 amino acids. The CDR3 sequence is CSVRGTGPGELFF. The CDR3 DNA follows: TGCAGCGTTCGGGGGACAGGGCCCGGGGAGCTGTTTTTT.

The chain is built from TRBV20-1 and TRBJ2-7; D is unresolved. Germline V lookup: CDR1 DFQATT, CDR2 SNEGSKA (reference sequence). The CDR3 is 11 amino acids. V was cut by 0 bases and J by 6 bases, with 6 bases left in between. The CDR3 is CSARDPGEQYF. The CDR3 DNA reads as TGCAGTGCTAGAGATCCCGGCGAGCAGTACTTC.